Shown below are 25 T cell receptor beta chains from a single sample sequenced in a study of OX40 agonist ivuxolimab in advanced cancers. The method behind the library was the immunoSEQ multiplex PCR assay. TCRdb's version of the immuneACCESS table is confined to in-frame rearrangements and falls short of the full clone set. An unresolved V gene accounts for under half of the shortfall where checked; the remainder is of unknown origin. The table for this sample lists over 100,000 clones; roughly 91% of them were counted only once. The top ten clones comprise about 0.93% of the sample. The input for sequencing was CD4+ or CD8+ T cells sorted from blood, taken in a trial of the OX40 agonist ivuxolimab. The receptors here all came from an adult with an advanced solid tumor such as melanoma, head and neck, liver or kidney cancer.

The chain combines TRBV6-5 with TRBJ2-7, with D perhaps TRBD1 (8 bases). CDR1 is MNHEY and CDR2 is SVGAGI in the germline V gene. Trimming cost V 0 bases and J 5 bases, with 17 bases left between them. The CDR3 sequence is 16 residues long. CDR3 protein: CASSYSNRGGDDEQYF. CDR3 sequence (DNA): TGTGCCAGCAGTTACTCTAACAGGGGGGGAGATGACGAGCAGTACTTC.

The chain has TRBV10-1 and TRBJ1-2; D is unresolved. The CDR3 sequence is 13 residues long. V was trimmed by 0 bases and J by 8 bases, leaving 10 bases between them. The germline gives CDR1 WNHNN, CDR2 SYGVQD (reference sequence). The CDR3 loop is CASSESLVGGYTF. CDR3 nucleotide sequence: TGCGCCAGCAGTGAGTCGTTGGTGGGCGGCTACACCTTC.

The CDR3 region is CASGQGAYGYTF. The CDR3 DNA follows: TGTGCCAGTGGACAGGGGGCCTATGGCTACACCTTC. V is TRBV28 and J is TRBJ1-2, with TRBD1 matching over 11 bases. The CDR3 is 12 residues long. The trim removed 9 bases at V and 4 bases at J, leaving 1 base unmatched. Germline CDR1 reads MDHEN; CDR2 reads SYDVKM.

This chain links TRBV7-2 with TRBJ2-6; no definite D call. The CDR3 has 12 amino acids. The germline V gene has CDR1 SGHTA and CDR2 FQGNSA. With 9 bases removed from V and 0 bases from J, the gap between germline ends came to 3 bases. The CDR3 DNA follows: TGTGCCAGTACCTCTGGGGCCAACGTCCTGACTTTC. This translates into CASTSGANVLTF.

The chain joins TRBV7-7 to TRBJ2-5, with D unclear. Trimming pared 5 bases from V and 5 bases from J, leaving 12 bases between. The CDR3 runs to 13 residues. Per germline, CDR1 SSHAT and CDR2 FNYEAQ (reference sequence). The DNA of the CDR3 is TGTGCCAGCAGCCCACTTAAGACGGAGACCCAGTACTTC. It is translated as CASSPLKTETQYF.

The chain recombines TRBV6-5 with TRBJ1-2, with D possibly being TRBD1 (6 bases). Germline assignment: CDR1 MNHEY and CDR2 SVGAGI. This CDR3 contains 14 residues. Deletions cut 0 bases from V and 7 bases from J, with 12 bases between. CDR3 sequence reads: CASSYSRGSGGYTF. CDR3 nucleotides: TGTGCCAGCAGTTACTCCAGGGGAAGCGGTGGCTACACCTTC.

The gene calls are TRBV7-2 and TRBJ2-3; 7 nucleotides agree with TRBD2. The CDR3 is made up of 15 amino acids. The V segment lost 4 bases and the J segment 4 bases; nucleotides outside the gene matches: 8. Germline V gene lookup returns CDR1 SGHTA and CDR2 FQGNSA. The DNA of the CDR3 is TGTGCCAGCAGCTCGGGAGGTGACTTCCCAGATACGCAGTATTTT. This sequence encodes CASSSGGDFPDTQYF.

J is TRBJ1-5 and V is TRBV19; unclear D gene. Trimming removed 3 bases at V and 4 bases at J, with 10 bases between. This CDR3 is built from 14 residues. From germline, CDR1 is LNHDA and CDR2 SQIVND (reference sequence). The CDR3 DNA reads TGTGCCAGTAGTATTTCAAGGGATAATCAGCCCCAGCATTTT. Residues: CASSISRDNQPQHF.

The V call is TRBV7-2, the J call TRBJ2-3; D call uncertain. The V end lost 2 bases, the J end lost 6 bases, and 12 bases lay between the germline ends. The CDR3 has 14 residues. The germline V gene encodes CDR1 SGHTA and CDR2 FQGNSA. CDR3 nucleotide sequence: TGTGCCAGCAGCTTAACGTACGAACATGATACGCAGTATTTT. As protein: CASSLTYEHDTQYF. Based on the CDR3 plus reference TRBV7-2 and TRBJ2-3, the full variable domain is GAGVSQSPSNKVTEKGKDVELRCDPISGHTALYWYRQSLGQGLEFLIYFQGNSAPDKSGLPSDRFSAERTGGSVSTLTIQRTQQEDSAVYLCASSLTYEHDTQYFGPGTRLTVL.

The chain employs TRBV2 and TRBJ2-1; 10 bases map to TRBD1. The CDR3 has 15 residues. V shed 10 bases and J 9 bases; nucleotides not matched to a gene: 15. In germline, CDR1 is SNHLY, CDR2 FYNNEI. Here the CDR3 reads CATRPVAGQGSEQFF. The CDR3 region has the DNA TGTGCCACCCGACCCGTCGCGGGACAGGGGTCTGAGCAGTTCTTC. Based on the CDR3 plus reference TRBV2 and TRBJ2-1, the full variable domain is EPEVTQTPSHQVTQMGQEVILRCVPISNHLYFYWYRQILGQKVEFLVSFYNNEISEKSEIFDDQFSVERPDGSNFTLKIRSTKLEDSAMYFCATRPVAGQGSEQFFGPGTRLTVL.

The CDR3 here is CASSISGHSEAFF. CDR3 DNA: TGTGCCAGTAGTATCTCAGGGCACTCCGAAGCTTTCTTT. The J gene is TRBJ1-1, the V gene TRBV19; a possible D gene is TRBD1 (5 bases). Germline values: CDR1 LNHDA, CDR2 SQIVND (reference sequence). Trimming left V 3 bases short and J 8 bases short, with 13 bases between. CDR3 length: 13 amino acids.

The chain recombines TRBV25-1 with TRBJ2-3, with D possibly TRBD2 on 5 matching bases. The CDR3 has 14 residues. Germline V CDR1 and CDR2: MGHDK, SYGVNS. V was shortened by 2 bases and J by 6 bases, with 12 bases between the two germline ends. CDR3 in amino acids: CASSEPGGWDTQYF. Written as DNA, the CDR3 is TGTGCCAGCAGTGAACCTGGAGGTTGGGATACGCAGTATTTT.

The rearrangement links TRBV10-3 to TRBJ2-6, with 7 bases fitting TRBD2. This CDR3 spans 18 amino acids. V was pared by 3 bases and J by 0 bases, with 8 bases of the junction left unmatched. Germline values: CDR1 ENHRY, CDR2 SYGVKD. Here the CDR3 reads CAISDVGGVGSGANVLTF. The CDR3 coding sequence is TGTGCCATCAGTGATGTGGGGGGGGTTGGCTCTGGGGCCAACGTCCTGACTTTC.

This sequence joins TRBV5-4 and TRBJ2-2; 11 bases map to TRBD2. Germline CDR1 is SGHNT and CDR2 is YYREEE (reference sequence). This CDR3 comprises 16 residues. The V and J ends lost 4 bases and 6 bases, in that order; junction bases with no gene match: 8. CDR3 protein: CASSQGLAVLSGELFF. CDR3 coding DNA: TGTGCCAGCAGCCAGGGACTAGCGGTCTTATCCGGGGAGCTGTTTTTT.

J is TRBJ1-1 and V is TRBV28; D might be TRBD1 (5 bases). Between the trimmed V and J ends, which lost 2 bases and 4 bases, there was a span of 8 bases. Germline V gene sequence: CDR1 MDHEN, CDR2 SYDVKM. The CDR3 spans 13 residues. Here the CDR3 reads CASSLAGRTEAFF. CDR3 sequence (DNA): TGTGCCAGCAGTTTAGCAGGGCGCACTGAAGCTTTCTTT.

V and J are TRBV15 and TRBJ1-2, with 10 bases that match TRBD1. Germline V gene data show CDR1 as LNHNV and CDR2 as YYDKDF (reference sequence). The CDR3 is made up of 13 amino acids. V dropped 4 bases and J dropped 7; count of bases not matched to a gene: 3. The CDR3 is CATSKDRGFGYTF. The CDR3 bases are TGTGCCACCAGCAAGGACAGGGGGTTTGGCTACACCTTC.

V gene TRBV4-3 combines with J gene TRBJ2-7; D ambiguous. The germline V gene encodes CDR1 LGHNA and CDR2 YSLEER. Trimming stripped 2 bases from V and 2 bases from J, with 7 bases between. There are 13 residues in the CDR3. The CDR3: CASSQSPAYEQYF. The CDR3 bases are TGCGCCAGCAGCCAATCTCCCGCCTACGAGCAGTACTTC.

The chain uses TRBV18 and TRBJ1-2; no reliable D call. This CDR3 comprises 13 residues. Between the trimmed V and J ends, which lost 9 bases and 3 bases, there was a span of 14 bases. Germline V gives CDR1 KGHSH, CDR2 LQKENI. The CDR3 DNA reads as TGTGCCAGTACACCAGCAAGTCACTATGGCTACACCTTC. Amino acid sequence: CASTPASHYGYTF.

The chain links TRBV2 to TRBJ2-1; 8 bases line up with TRBD2. CDR3 length equals 14 residues. CDR1 and CDR2 (germline): SNHLY, FYNNEI. Trimming cost V 7 bases and J 3 bases; bases outside gene matches: 5. The CDR3 spells CASIRTSLYNEQFF. The CDR3 DNA reads TGTGCCAGCATTAGGACTAGCCTCTACAATGAGCAGTTCTTC.

This chain connects TRBV30 to TRBJ2-3; TRBD2 aligns across 11 bases. The CDR3 has 13 residues. The germline V gene has CDR1 GTSNPN and CDR2 SVGIG (reference sequence). The J segment lost 4 bases and the V segment lost 8 bases, leaving 5 bases of the junction unmatched. The CDR3 DNA sequence: TGTGCCCTAACTAGCGGGAGTCCAGATACGCAGTATTTT. This encodes CALTSGSPDTQYF.

The gene calls are TRBV6-1 and TRBJ2-5; D perhaps matches TRBD2 (6 bases). Deletions cut 4 bases from V and 5 bases from J, with 14 bases between. The CDR3 loop spans 14 amino acids. In germline, CDR1 is MNHNS, CDR2 SASEGT. In DNA form, the CDR3 reads TGTGCCAGCAGTGCCCCGTCCCGGGGGGAGACCCAGTACTTC. The encoded protein is CASSAPSRGETQYF.

The genes are TRBV28 and TRBJ1-5; perhaps TRBD1 as D (5 bases). With 5 bases removed from V and 7 bases from J, the gap between germline ends came to 21 bases. Germline V gene data show CDR1 as MDHEN and CDR2 as SYDVKM. This CDR3 region has 16 residues. The CDR3 DNA reads as TGTGCCAGCAGTCCCGGGAGGATGGGGCGGCGACAGCCCCAGCATTTT. Translation gives CASSPGRMGRRQPQHF.

This clone was counted once. This rearrangement joins TRBV10-3 to TRBJ1-1, with 9 bases lining up with TRBD1. Losses at the gene ends were 4 bases for V and 5 bases for J; bases not matched to a gene: 8. This CDR3 has 15 amino acids. The germline gives CDR1 ENHRY, CDR2 SYGVKD. The DNA for the CDR3 is TGTGCCATCAGTGGCCCGGGACAGGGTGGAACTGAAGCTTTCTTT. Translation: CAISGPGQGGTEAFF.

The chain couples TRBV6-4 to TRBJ1-2, with D unresolved. Between the trimmed V and J ends, which lost 8 bases and 8 bases, there was a span of 12 bases. CDR1 MRHNA and CDR2 SNTAGT come from the germline V gene. The CDR3 has 11 residues. Written as DNA, the CDR3 is TGTGCCAGCCGCGGGAATGGCGGCTACACCTTC. Its protein product is CASRGNGGYTF.

V gene TRBV2 combines with J gene TRBJ2-5; 9 nucleotides match TRBD2. Germline CDR1 reads SNHLY; CDR2 reads FYNNEI. The J segment lost 5 bases and the V segment lost 5 bases, leaving 9 bases of the junction unmatched. This CDR3 comprises 15 residues. The CDR3 loop is CASSNGGRAWETQYF. The CDR3 DNA is TGTGCCAGCAGTAACGGCGGGAGGGCGTGGGAGACCCAGTACTTC.